This TCR beta chain was identified during a study of blood T cell repertoires in COVID-19. Germline CDR1 SGDLS, CDR2 YYNGEE. V gave up 0 bases and J gave up 0 bases, with 9 bases separating them. CDR3 length: 15 residues. In the original workflow: Nucleated cell number was recorded as an estimate derived from reference gene primer amplification. Only in-frame clones appear in the TCRdb table, and some are missing; sequencing was by immunoSEQ multiplex PCR. For V, J and clone size, that table is used; D and trimming come from the DNA. The sample holds more than 45,000 clones; under 85% are singletons and the top ten take approximately 16%.

The sample taken for sequencing was peripheral blood. This TCR was recovered from a man aged 40-49 years with acute or convalescent COVID-19. J is TRBJ1-2 and V is TRBV9, with D possibly matching TRBD1 (5 bases). In nucleotides, the CDR3 is TGTGCCAGCAGCGTAGCGGCAGGGCCTAACTATGGCTACACCTTC. Translating gives CASSVAAGPNYGYTF.